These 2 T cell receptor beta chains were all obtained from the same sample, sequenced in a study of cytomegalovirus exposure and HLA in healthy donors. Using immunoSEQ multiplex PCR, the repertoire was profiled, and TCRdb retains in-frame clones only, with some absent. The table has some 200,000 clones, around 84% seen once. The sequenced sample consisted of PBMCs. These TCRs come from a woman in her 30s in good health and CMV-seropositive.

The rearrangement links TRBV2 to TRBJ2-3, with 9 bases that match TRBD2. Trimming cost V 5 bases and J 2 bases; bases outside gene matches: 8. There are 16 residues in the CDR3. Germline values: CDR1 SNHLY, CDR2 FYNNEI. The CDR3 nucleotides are TGTGCCAGCAGTCCCCGACTAGCGGAGTACACAGATACGCAGTATTTT. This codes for CASSPRLAEYTDTQYF.

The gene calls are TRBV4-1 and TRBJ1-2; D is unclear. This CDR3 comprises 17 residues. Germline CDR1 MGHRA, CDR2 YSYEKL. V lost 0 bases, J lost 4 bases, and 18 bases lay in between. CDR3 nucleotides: TGCGCCAGCAGCCAAGATCAACTAGGAACTTCCCCCTATGGCTACACCTTC. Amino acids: CASSQDQLGTSPYGYTF.